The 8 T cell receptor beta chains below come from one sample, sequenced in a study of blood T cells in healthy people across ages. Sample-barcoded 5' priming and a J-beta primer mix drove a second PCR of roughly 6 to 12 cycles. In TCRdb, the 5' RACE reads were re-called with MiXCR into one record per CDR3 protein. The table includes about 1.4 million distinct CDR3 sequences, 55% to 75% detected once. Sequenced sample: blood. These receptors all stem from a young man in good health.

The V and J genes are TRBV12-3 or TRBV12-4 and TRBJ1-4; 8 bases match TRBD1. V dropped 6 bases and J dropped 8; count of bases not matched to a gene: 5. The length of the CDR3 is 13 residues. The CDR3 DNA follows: TGTGCCAGCAGAAGACAGGGGAACGAAAAACTGTTTTTT. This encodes CASRRQGNEKLFF.

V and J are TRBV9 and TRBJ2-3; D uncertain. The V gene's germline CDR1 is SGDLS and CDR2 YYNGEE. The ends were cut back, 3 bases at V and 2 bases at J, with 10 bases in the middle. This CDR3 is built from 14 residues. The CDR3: CASSARAITDTQYF. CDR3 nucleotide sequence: TGTGCCAGCAGCGCCCGAGCAATCACAGATACGCAGTATTTT.

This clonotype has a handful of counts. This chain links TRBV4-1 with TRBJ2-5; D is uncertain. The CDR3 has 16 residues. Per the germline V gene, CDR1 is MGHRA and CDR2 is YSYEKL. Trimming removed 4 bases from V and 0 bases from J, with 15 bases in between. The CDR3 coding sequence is TGCGCCAGCAGCCTAACCCCGGACCGAAACCAAGAGACCCAGTACTTC. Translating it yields CASSLTPDRNQETQYF.

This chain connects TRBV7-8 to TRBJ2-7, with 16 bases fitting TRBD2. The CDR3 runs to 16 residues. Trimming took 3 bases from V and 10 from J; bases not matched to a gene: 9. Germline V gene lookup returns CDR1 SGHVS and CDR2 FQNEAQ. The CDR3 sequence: CASSFSPGTSGGAQYF. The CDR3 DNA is TGTGCCAGCAGCTTCTCCCCCGGGACTAGCGGGGGGGCTCAGTACTTC.

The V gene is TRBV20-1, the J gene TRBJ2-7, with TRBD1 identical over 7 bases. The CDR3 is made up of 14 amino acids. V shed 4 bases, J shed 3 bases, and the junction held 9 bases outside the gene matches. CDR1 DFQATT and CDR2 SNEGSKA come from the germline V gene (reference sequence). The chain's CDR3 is CSATQDRSSYEQYF. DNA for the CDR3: TGCAGTGCTACACAGGACAGGAGCAGCTACGAGCAGTACTTC.

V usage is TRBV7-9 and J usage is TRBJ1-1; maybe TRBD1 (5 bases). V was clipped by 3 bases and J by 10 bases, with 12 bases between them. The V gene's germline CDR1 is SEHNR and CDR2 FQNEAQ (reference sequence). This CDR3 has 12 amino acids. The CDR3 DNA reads TGTGCCAGCAGCTTTGACTCAGGGCTAGCTTTCTTT. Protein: CASSFDSGLAFF.

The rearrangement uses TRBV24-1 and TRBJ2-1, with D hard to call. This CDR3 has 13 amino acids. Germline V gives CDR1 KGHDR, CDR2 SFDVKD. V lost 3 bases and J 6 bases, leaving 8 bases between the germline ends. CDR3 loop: CATSDESFNEQFF. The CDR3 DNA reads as TGTGCCACCAGTGATGAATCTTTCAATGAGCAGTTCTTC.

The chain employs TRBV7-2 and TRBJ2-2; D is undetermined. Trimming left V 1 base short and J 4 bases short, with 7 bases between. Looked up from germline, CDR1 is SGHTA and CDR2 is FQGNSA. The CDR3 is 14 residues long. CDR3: CASSLVLSTGELFF. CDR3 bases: TGTGCCAGCAGCTTAGTTCTCTCCACCGGGGAGCTGTTTTTT.